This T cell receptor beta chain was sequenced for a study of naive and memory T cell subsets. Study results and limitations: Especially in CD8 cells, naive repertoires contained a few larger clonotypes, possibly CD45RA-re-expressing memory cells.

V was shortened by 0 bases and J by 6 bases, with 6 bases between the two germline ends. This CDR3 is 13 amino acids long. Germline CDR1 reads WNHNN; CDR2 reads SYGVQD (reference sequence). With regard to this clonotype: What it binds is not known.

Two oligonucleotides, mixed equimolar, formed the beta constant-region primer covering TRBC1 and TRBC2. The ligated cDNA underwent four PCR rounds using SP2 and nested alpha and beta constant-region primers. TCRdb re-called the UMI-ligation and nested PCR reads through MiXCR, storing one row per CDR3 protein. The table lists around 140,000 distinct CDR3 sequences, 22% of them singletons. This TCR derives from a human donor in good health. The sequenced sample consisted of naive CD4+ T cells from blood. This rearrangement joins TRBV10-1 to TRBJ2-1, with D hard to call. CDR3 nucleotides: TGCGCCAGCAGTGAGTCGAATCCCAATGAGCAGTTCTTC. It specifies CASSESNPNEQFF.